The 9 T cell receptor beta chains in this list originate from one sample, sequenced in a study of blood T cell repertoires in COVID-19. Clones were sequenced by immunoSEQ multiplex PCR, and TCRdb holds only the in-frame ones, with some missing. The table records some 220,000 clones, approximately 80% of them present only once. Sequenced material: peripheral blood. The receptor set was obtained from a man between 50 and 59 years old with active or convalescent COVID-19.

This clone has a handful of counts. The chain uses TRBV5-1 and TRBJ1-5; a weak D match, TRBD1 (5 bases). The V end was cut by 1 base, the J end by 5 bases, with 7 bases between. The germline gives CDR1 SGHRS, CDR2 YFSETQ. The CDR3 consists of 13 residues. The CDR3: CASSLRGDQPQHF. The DNA for the CDR3 is TGCGCCAGCAGCTTGAGGGGTGATCAGCCCCAGCATTTT.

The chain is built from TRBV7-2 and TRBJ1-2, with D perhaps TRBD1 (5 bases). Looked up from germline, CDR1 is SGHTA and CDR2 is FQGNSA. The CDR3 runs 15 residues. V lost 6 bases and J 1 base, leaving 15 bases between the germline ends. The CDR3 region is CASRYQQVLNYGYTF. CDR3 nucleotides: TGTGCCAGCAGATATCAACAGGTCCTTAACTATGGCTACACCTTC.

This clone was found once. This chain connects TRBV6-1 to TRBJ1-2; D uncertain. This CDR3 is 15 amino acids long. Trimming removed 1 base from V and 4 bases from J, with 13 bases in between. The germline gives CDR1 MNHNS, CDR2 SASEGT. Here the CDR3 DNA reads TGTGCCAGCAGTGAAGAGGGAGGGTCGAGCTATGGCTACACCTTC. It codes for CASSEEGGSSYGYTF.

The chain combines TRBV28 with TRBJ2-3, with a tentative D call TRBD2 (6 bases). Germline V gives CDR1 MDHEN, CDR2 SYDVKM. V was pared by 5 bases and J by 4 bases, with 16 bases between. The CDR3 covers 15 residues. CDR3 region: CASSTRRGTADTQYF. DNA for the CDR3: TGTGCCAGCAGTACAAGGAGGGGCACTGCAGATACGCAGTATTTT.

The rearrangement uses TRBV7-6 and TRBJ2-3, with TRBD2 identical over 9 bases. CDR3 length: 18 residues. Germline lookup yields CDR1 SGHVS and CDR2 FNYEAQ. The V segment lost 1 base and the J segment 2 bases; nucleotides outside the gene matches: 10. The chain's CDR3 is CASSLEPPLAGYTDTQYF. CDR3 DNA sequence: TGTGCCAGCAGCTTAGAGCCACCACTAGCGGGCTACACAGATACGCAGTATTTT.

The chain employs TRBV29-1 and TRBJ2-5; D not certain. Germline-derived CDR1 and CDR2 are SQVTM and ANQGSEA. Trimming shortened V by 0 bases and J by 12 bases, and 14 bases separated the two germline ends. The CDR3 length is 12 residues. As DNA, the CDR3 is TGCAGCGTTGAAGATCTAAGCGCAGACGAGTACTTC. As protein: CSVEDLSADEYF.

The chain uses TRBV4-1 and TRBJ2-1; 8 bases line up with TRBD2. V shed 1 base and J 7 bases; nucleotides not matched to a gene: 9. This CDR3 is 16 amino acids long. Germline CDR1 is MGHRA and CDR2 is YSYEKL. The CDR3 is CASSQVGRGGRNEQFF. The CDR3 DNA follows: TGCGCCAGCAGCCAAGTCGGTCGGGGGGGCCGGAATGAGCAGTTCTTC.

This chain uses TRBV5-4 with TRBJ2-7, with 8 bases aligning to TRBD1. The CDR3 runs 15 residues. Germline V gives CDR1 SGHNT, CDR2 YYREEE (reference sequence). With V trimmed by 0 bases and J by 2 bases, 4 bases remained unmatched. Written as DNA, the CDR3 is TGTGCCAGCAGCTTGGCCACGACAGGGGCCTACGAGCAGTACTTC. Translated: CASSLATTGAYEQYF.

This clone came up a few times. Compared with germline, one end of the junction differs, possibly owing to a read error. CDR3 residues: CASCYGGGTEAFF. For the CDR3, the DNA is TGTGCCAGCTGTTACGGGGGCGGCACTGAAGCTTTCTTT. This chain joins TRBV6-5 and TRBJ1-1, with D maybe TRBD1 (6 bases). Germline assignment: CDR1 MNHEY and CDR2 SVGAGI. This CDR3 contains 13 residues.